The 14 T cell receptor beta chains below were found in one sample sequenced in a study of CD8+ T cells in alopecia areata. Following extraction, RNA underwent reverse transcription to cDNA, which served as the sequencing template. The repertoire was sequenced with immunoSEQ multiplex PCR; TCRdb's copy has only in-frame clones and lacks some. Altogether 150,000 to 200,000 clones are present, approximately 59% being singletons, with the ten largest covering under 15%. The sample in question was CD4+ T cells sorted from blood, obtained at week 0. These receptors originate from a human donor with alopecia areata.

This clone was seen more than once but under ten times. The chain links TRBV29-1 to TRBJ2-3; a weak D match, TRBD1 (6 bases). This CDR3 is 13 amino acids long. Germline CDR1 is SQVTM and CDR2 is ANQGSEA. Trimming shortened V by 4 bases and J by 0 bases, and 8 bases separated the two germline ends. The CDR3 spells CSVGTESTDTQYF. DNA for the CDR3: TGCAGCGTTGGGACAGAGAGCACAGATACGCAGTATTTT.

This chain connects TRBV2 to TRBJ2-7, with D possibly matching TRBD1 (5 bases). Germline V gene data show CDR1 as SNHLY and CDR2 as FYNNEI. The germline V and J ends were trimmed by 1 base and 0 bases, with 10 bases remaining between them. The CDR3 loop spans 15 amino acids. The CDR3 sequence: CASSEEGVLSYEQYF. In nucleotides, the CDR3 is TGTGCCAGCAGTGAAGAAGGGGTCCTCTCCTACGAGCAGTACTTC. The full variable domain, in which reference TRBV2 and TRBJ2-7 provide the parts outside the CDR3, is EPEVTQTPSHQVTQMGQEVILRCVPISNHLYFYWYRQILGQKVEFLVSFYNNEISEKSEIFDDQFSVERPDGSNFTLKIRSTKLEDSAMYFCASSEEGVLSYEQYFGPGTRLTVT.

The gene calls are TRBV7-9 and TRBJ1-1; TRBD1 matches at 7 bases. The CDR3 runs to 14 residues. Trimming cost V 5 bases and J 3 bases; bases outside gene matches: 6. CDR1 is SEHNR, CDR2 FQNEAQ, per germline (reference sequence). Here the CDR3 reads CASSAGTVDTEAFF. The CDR3 nucleotides read TGTGCCAGCAGCGCCGGGACAGTGGACACTGAAGCTTTCTTT.

The V and J genes are TRBV29-1 and TRBJ1-1; 8 bases align to TRBD1. V trimming: 7 bases; J trimming: 1 base; junction bases outside the gene matches: 8. The CDR3 is 14 amino acids. Germline values: CDR1 SQVTM, CDR2 ANQGSEA. In DNA, the CDR3 is TGCAGCGATACTAACAGGGGGACGAACACTGAAGCTTTCTTT. This sequence encodes CSDTNRGTNTEAFF.

The chain couples TRBV5-1 to TRBJ2-5; 8 bases are a match to TRBD2. CDR1 is SGHRS, CDR2 YFSETQ, per germline. J gave up 0 bases and V 6 bases, and 10 bases lay outside the gene matches. The CDR3 consists of 16 residues. The CDR3 reads CASKTLSGAYQETQYF. CDR3 nucleotides: TGCGCCAGCAAGACCCTTAGCGGGGCGTACCAAGAGACCCAGTACTTC.

The chain combines TRBV2 with TRBJ1-2; D call uncertain. In germline, CDR1 is SNHLY, CDR2 FYNNEI. The germline V and J ends were trimmed by 5 bases and 4 bases, with 5 bases remaining between them. This CDR3 has 11 residues. CDR3 in DNA: TGTGCCAGCAGTCCAGGCTATGGCTACACCTTC. Translating gives CASSPGYGYTF.

The chain employs TRBV4-2 and TRBJ2-6, with no clear D. CDR3 length equals 16 residues. The V end lost 1 base, the J end lost 0 bases, and 7 bases lay between the germline ends. Per the germline V gene, CDR1 is LGHNA and CDR2 is YNFKEQ. Here the CDR3 reads CASSQGVTSGANVLTF. The CDR3 DNA sequence: TGTGCCAGCAGCCAAGGCGTCACCTCTGGGGCCAACGTCCTGACTTTC.

The chain combines TRBV25-1 with TRBJ2-5; D remains unclear. The CDR3 totals 14 residues. V was clipped by 4 bases and J by 7 bases, with 16 bases between them. CDR1 and CDR2 (germline): MGHDK, SYGVNS. For the CDR3, the DNA is TGTGCCAGCAGTGTGAGCGCCGCCGCAGGGACCCAGTACTTC. Translation gives CASSVSAAAGTQYF.

This clone occurred once. In DNA form, the CDR3 reads TGTGCCAGCAGCTCAAGCACCCGGGCCTGGAACACTGAAGCTTTCTTT. It codes for CASSSSTRAWNTEAFF. The J gene is TRBJ1-1, the V gene TRBV5-6, with D unclear. CDR1 and CDR2 from the germline V gene are SGHDT and YYEEEE. Trimming took 3 bases from V and 1 from J, leaving 16 bases between them. The CDR3 runs to 16 residues.

This clone occurred a few times. This chain joins TRBV30 and TRBJ2-5; D might be TRBD1 or TRBD2, each matching 5 bases. Germline V lookup: CDR1 GTSNPN, CDR2 SVGIG (reference sequence). The CDR3 covers 14 residues. V lost 2 bases and J lost 2, with 12 bases in between. CDR3: CAWSPGAAQETQYF. CDR3 bases: TGTGCCTGGAGTCCCGGGGCGGCGCAAGAGACCCAGTACTTC.

This chain joins TRBV4-2 and TRBJ1-1; TRBD1 is a possible D gene (5 bases). The germline CDR1 and CDR2 sequences are LGHNA and YNFKEQ. The CDR3 has 14 residues. Trimming took off 2 bases at V and 2 bases at J, with 9 bases between the two ends. CDR3 bases: TGTGCCAGCAGCCAATGGGGGGGAAACACTGAAGCTTTCTTT. Translated, it gives CASSQWGGNTEAFF.

Only a few counts were recorded for this clone. CDR3 region: CASSSGQALSNQPQHF. CDR3 sequence (DNA): TGTGCCAGCAGCTCGGGACAGGCCCTCAGCAATCAGCCCCAGCATTTT. This chain links TRBV7-2 with TRBJ1-5; 8 positions match TRBD1. Germline assignment: CDR1 SGHTA and CDR2 FQGNSA. The CDR3 runs 16 residues. After removal of 4 bases from V and 1 base from J, the junction contained 6 bases not matched to a gene.

This clone was recorded a few times. This chain connects TRBV30 to TRBJ2-1, with TRBD2 identical over 10 bases. The CDR3 loop spans 14 amino acids. With V trimmed by 3 bases and J by 5 bases, 4 bases remained unmatched. CDR1 and CDR2 from the germline V gene are GTSNPN and SVGIG (reference sequence). CDR3 DNA: TGTGCCTGGAGGAAAGCGGGGGGGGACAATGAGCAGTTCTTC. It yields the protein CAWRKAGGDNEQFF.

V and J are TRBV29-1 and TRBJ2-7, with 9 positions matching TRBD1. The CDR3 has 13 amino acids. J lost 5 bases, V lost 7 bases, and 9 bases had no gene match. Germline-derived CDR1 and CDR2 are SQVTM and ANQGSEA. The CDR3 spells CSAAGQGRHEQYF. The CDR3 coding sequence is TGCAGCGCCGCTGGACAGGGGAGGCACGAGCAGTACTTC.